The entry below describes one T cell receptor (beta chain). The data were taken from a study of T cell responses to AZD1222 COVID-19 vaccine. Some clones are missing from TCRdb's copy, which holds only in-frame ones; the method was immunoSEQ multiplex PCR. The data show approximately 190,000 clones, with more than 75% seen just once and about 3% held by the top ten. CDR1 is SGHRS and CDR2 is YFSETQ in the germline V gene. V lost 1 base to trimming and J lost 7 bases, with 12 bases between them. The CDR3 is 13 amino acids. The source material was peripheral blood, sampled on day 0 of MenACWY control vaccination. The sequence was collected from an adult in good health. The rearrangement joins TRBV5-1 to TRBJ2-7; D is unresolved. CDR3 protein: CASSLSVLEEQYF. The CDR3 DNA is TGCGCCAGCAGCTTGAGTGTACTGGAGGAGCAGTACTTC.